This T cell receptor (beta chain) appears in the sequencing data of a study of T cells after yellow fever vaccination. Study results and caveats: Researchers noted that a small share of clonotypes showed up in both CD4 and CD8 compartments. Primary-vaccination clones mostly resurfaced post-booster (around 95% CD4, more than 85% CD8).

From germline, CDR1 is LGHNA and CDR2 YSLEER. With 1 base removed from V and 7 bases from J, the gap between germline ends came to 9 bases. The CDR3 consists of 13 residues. In TCRdb, the 5' RACE reads were re-called with MiXCR into one record per CDR3 protein. The sample holds 300,000 or so distinct CDR3 sequences; approximately 4.2% are singletons and the top ten take roughly a quarter. This clonotype has a handful of counts. Antigen: not known. The V and J genes are TRBV4-3 and TRBJ2-3; D is uncertain. The sequence was obtained from a man aged 18 to 29 who received the YFV17D yellow fever vaccine. Sequences were derived from PBMCs, sampled 5 days after the yellow fever booster vaccination. CDR3 loop: CASSQGRWHTQYF. The CDR3 DNA reads as TGCGCCAGCAGCCAAGGGCGCTGGCATACGCAGTATTTT.